Following are 20 T cell receptor beta chains from one sample sequenced in a study of prognosis after radiotherapy for stage I lung cancer (dated by TCRdb to the early 2020s). TCRdb names Illumina HiSeq 3000 as the instrument used. Two rounds of multiplex PCR were used to amplify the TCR beta CDR3 region from genomic DNA. In the first PCR round, primers specific to each TRBV and TRBJ gene were used, and the primer sequences were filed in Chinese patent CN105087789A. Through fastp at Q25 and MiXCR, TCRdb rebuilt clones from the public reads, retaining in-frame beta chains. Each entry merges the rows of one CDR3 protein and shows their most common DNA and genes. For this sample the table gives about 36,000 distinct CDR3 sequences, of which under 35% were detected only once. The ten most abundant clones make up approximately 16% of the sample. The specimen comprised PBMCs, sampled before or after stereotactic body radiation therapy (not recorded which). Source of these receptors: a donor aged 50 or older with non-small cell lung cancer.

The V call is TRBV27, the J call TRBJ2-7; TRBD1 matches at 9 bases. The trim removed 4 bases at V and 2 bases at J, leaving 6 bases unmatched. The CDR3 has 15 residues. The germline V gene encodes CDR1 MNHEY and CDR2 SMNVEV (reference sequence). The CDR3 DNA reads as TGTGCCAGCAGTTCCGGGACAGGGATCACCTACGAGCAGTACTTC. It translates to CASSSGTGITYEQYF.

This clonotype was counted a single time. A far more abundant clone sits one base away, making this likely a read error. The V call is TRBV27, the J call TRBJ2-7, with D possibly TRBD2 on 6 matching bases. This CDR3 spans 16 amino acids. Per germline, CDR1 MNHEY and CDR2 SMNVEV (reference sequence). V lost 5 bases and J lost 0, with 17 bases in between. The CDR3 nucleotides are TGTGCCAGCAGTGTCCAAGCCTCAGCGGGCTCCTACGAGCAGTACTTC. It encodes CASSVQASAGSYEQYF.

This clonotype was seen only once. The V call is TRBV20-1, the J call TRBJ1-2, with TRBD1 matching 10 bases. CDR3 length: 13 amino acids. The germline V gene encodes CDR1 DFQATT and CDR2 SNEGSKA (reference sequence). With V trimmed by 5 bases and J by 5 bases, 5 bases remained unmatched. The CDR3 sequence: CSASDRGSYGYTF. CDR3 sequence (DNA): TGCAGTGCTTCGGACAGGGGGAGTTATGGCTACACCTTC.

This clonotype showed up just once. With a much larger clone just one base away, this may be a read error. The chain is built from TRBV6-5 and TRBJ2-5; 11 bases are a match to TRBD2. J gave up 7 bases and V 2 bases, and 9 bases lay outside the gene matches. Germline V lookup: CDR1 MNHEY, CDR2 SVGAGI. The CDR3 is made up of 16 amino acids. The CDR3 DNA follows: TGTGCCAGCAGTTACCTAGCGGGGGGCCTAACAGTGACCCAGTACTTC. Translation gives CASSYLAGGLTVTQYF.

The sample holds many counts of this clonotype. The chain carries TRBV3-1 and TRBJ2-3; D uncertain. Germline-derived CDR1 and CDR2 are LGHDT and YNNKEL (reference sequence). Trimming cost V 0 bases and J 5 bases, with 9 bases left between them. The CDR3 is 14 residues long. The CDR3 region has the DNA TGTGCCAGCAGCCAAGACTGGGCGCGAGATACGCAGTATTTT. This gives the protein CASSQDWARDTQYF.

This clonotype was recorded at least ten times. The chain couples TRBV30 to TRBJ1-4, with 10 bases aligning to TRBD1. Unmatched junction bases numbered 3, after V lost 2 bases and J lost 6 bases. From germline, CDR1 is GTSNPN and CDR2 SVGIG (reference sequence). This CDR3 is built from 14 residues. The chain's CDR3 is CAWSTGTGDEKLFF. The CDR3 DNA reads TGTGCCTGGAGTACAGGGACAGGGGATGAAAAACTGTTTTTT.

By proportion, this clonotype is medium-sized (0.01 to 0.1%). The gene calls are TRBV6-2 or TRBV6-3 and TRBJ1-5; no firm D call. Germline CDR1 is MNHEY and CDR2 is SVGEGT. The CDR3 is 13 residues long. Trimming left V 8 bases short and J 5 bases short, with 13 bases between. This CDR3 reads CASGWGRDQPQHF. In DNA form, the CDR3 reads TGTGCCAGCGGTTGGGGTCGAGATCAGCCCCAGCATTTT.

V gene TRBV19 combines with J gene TRBJ1-2; D possibly corresponds to TRBD1 (6 bases). The germline V gene encodes CDR1 LNHDA and CDR2 SQIVND (reference sequence). The CDR3 runs 13 residues. Trimming pared 6 bases from V and 12 bases from J, leaving 20 bases between. CDR3 region: CASSMGHQKLDTF. For the CDR3, the DNA is TGTGCCAGTAGCATGGGACATCAGAAACTCGACACCTTC.

This clonotype came up a few times. J is TRBJ2-1 and V is TRBV6-1; no reliable D call. V was trimmed by 11 bases and J by 6 bases, leaving 20 bases between them. Germline V CDR1 and CDR2: MNHNS, SASEGT. The CDR3 sequence is 14 residues long. The chain's CDR3 is CAGARLTIPNEQFF. The CDR3 bases are TGTGCCGGAGCGCGTCTTACCATTCCCAATGAGCAGTTCTTC.

In its sample, this clonotype was seen many times. CDR3 in DNA: TGTGCCTGGAACTTCCGGGGGGCTCTGGGTGAAAAACTGTTTTTT. It codes for CAWNFRGALGEKLFF. The chain combines TRBV30 with TRBJ1-4; perhaps TRBD1 as D (6 bases). This CDR3 comprises 15 residues. The ends were cut back, 4 bases at V and 7 bases at J, with 19 bases in the middle. Germline values: CDR1 GTSNPN, CDR2 SVGIG (reference sequence). Full variable domain (rest looked up from reference TRBV30 and TRBJ1-4): SQTIHQWPATLVQPVGSPLSLECTVEGTSNPNLYWYRQAAGRGLQLLFYSVGIGQISSEVPQNLSASRPQDRQFILSSKKLLLSDSGFYLCAWNFRGALGEKLFFGSGTQLSVL.

This clonotype was found many times. This rearrangement joins TRBV19 to TRBJ1-1; D remains ambiguous. CDR3 length equals 14 residues. The V and J ends lost 1 base and 1 base respectively, with 7 bases between them. Germline lookup yields CDR1 LNHDA and CDR2 SQIVND (reference sequence). CDR3 coding DNA: TGTGCCAGTAGTATAGTTACTCGGAACACTGAAGCTTTCTTT. The encoded protein is CASSIVTRNTEAFF.

Details on this clonotype: A read error is likely, as this CDR3 ends without the conserved phenylalanine or tryptophan. V and J are TRBV5-1 and TRBJ1-1; possibly TRBD1 for D (6 bases). The CDR3 sequence is 14 residues long. Germline V gene data show CDR1 as SGHRS and CDR2 as YFSETQ. The DNA for the CDR3 is TGCGCCAGCAGCTTTTGGGACAAGAACACCGAAGCTTTCTCT. Residues: CASSFWDKNTEAFS.

Concerning this clonotype itself: Mismatch with germline at one junction end may stem from a read error. This chain's CDR3 is CAISPLVAGLGPGELFF. The CDR3 DNA is TGTGCCATCAGCCCCCTGGTGGCAGGACTAGGCCCCGGGGAGCTGTTTTTT. The gene calls are TRBV11-3 and TRBJ2-2; 7 bases align to TRBD2. The germline V gene encodes CDR1 SGHNT and CDR2 YENEEA. The CDR3 sequence is 17 residues long.

To note about this clonotype: A read error is the likely source, as a far larger clone sits one nucleotide away. V gene TRBV30 combines with J gene TRBJ2-5; D unresolved. The J call is doubtful: the DNA matches TRBJ2-1 better. CDR1 and CDR2 (germline): GTSNPN, SVGIG (reference sequence). The CDR3 runs 13 residues. The chain's CDR3 is CAWSRYNTLEQFF. The CDR3 region has the DNA TGTGCCTGGAGTAGGTACAACACCCTGGAGCAGTTCTTC.

This clonotype was found many times. The chain links TRBV19 to TRBJ1-5; the D is unclear. Germline V CDR1 and CDR2: LNHDA, SQIVND (reference sequence). The CDR3 length is 14 residues. V was shortened by 1 base and J by 0 bases, with 4 bases between the two germline ends. CDR3 region: CASSIGVSNQPQHF. The CDR3 nucleotides are TGTGCCAGTAGTATAGGAGTTAGCAATCAGCCCCAGCATTTT.

This clonotype was observed many times. The CDR3 coding sequence is TGTGCCAGTAGTACCAACCCGACAGGGTTCTATGGCTACACCTTC. This encodes CASSTNPTGFYGYTF. The chain combines TRBV19 with TRBJ1-2, with 7 bases lining up with TRBD1. Germline V gives CDR1 LNHDA, CDR2 SQIVND (reference sequence). The V and J ends lost 4 bases and 4 bases, in that order; junction bases with no gene match: 9. CDR3 length equals 15 residues.

The chain is built from TRBV28 and TRBJ1-6, with 7 bases identical to TRBD1. The CDR3 runs to 15 residues. Germline CDR1 MDHEN, CDR2 SYDVKM. The V gene end was trimmed by 9 bases and the J gene end by 3 bases; junction bases not matched to a gene: 8. CDR3 loop: CASVVTGNYNSPLHF. DNA of the CDR3: TGTGCCAGTGTTGTGACAGGGAACTATAATTCACCCCTCCACTTT. Supplemented by reference TRBV28 and TRBJ1-6, the full variable domain reads DVKVTQSSRYLVKRTGEKVFLECVQDMDHENMFWYRQDPGLGLRLIYFSYDVKMKEKGDIPEGYSVSREKKERFSLILESASTNQTSMYLCASVVTGNYNSPLHFGNGTRLTVT.

This clonotype was seen at least ten times. The V call is TRBV9, the J call TRBJ2-2, with D unclear. With 0 bases removed from V and 9 bases from J, the gap between germline ends came to 9 bases. Per the germline V gene, CDR1 is SGDLS and CDR2 is YYNGEE. The CDR3 is 13 residues long. DNA for the CDR3: TGTGCCAGCAGCGTAGCCCCCATTAGGGAGCTGTTTTTT. Protein product: CASSVAPIRELFF. Full variable domain (missing parts from reference TRBV9 and TRBJ2-2): DSGVTQTPKHLITATGQRVTLRCSPRSGDLSVYWYQQSLDQGLQFLIQYYNGEERAKGNILERFSAQQFPDLHSELNLSSLELGDSALYFCASSVAPIRELFFGEGSRLTVL.

Remarks on this clonotype: It is likely a read error: a sequence one base away is far more abundant. This chain connects TRBV6-8 to TRBJ2-3, with a possible D match to TRBD1 (6 bases). Germline assignment: CDR1 MNHGY and CDR2 SAAAGT. Trimming removed 5 bases at V and 0 bases at J, with 12 bases between. The CDR3 length is 15 residues. CDR3 bases: TGTGCCAGCAGTCTACAGGGAAGGAGCACAGATACGCAGTATTTT. It is translated as CASSLQGRSTDTQYF.

This clonotype has at least ten counts. V is TRBV6-5 and J is TRBJ1-2; tentatively, D is TRBD1 (5 bases). Germline V gene lookup returns CDR1 MNHEY and CDR2 SVGAGI. The V gene lost 6 bases and the J gene lost 8 bases, with 22 bases spanning the gap. This CDR3 spans 15 amino acids. DNA of the CDR3: TGTGCCAGCAGGGAGGCGAGGTTCAGGGAGGGCGGCTACACCTTC. Translated, it gives CASREARFREGGYTF.